This TCR beta chain was recovered during a study of blood T cells in healthy people across ages. Study-level results: Naive and antigen-experienced cells were not separated, limiting conclusive comparison. It was the long-lived donors that had more naive CD4+ cells and higher diversity than aged donors.

Through a sample-barcoded 5' primer and a J-beta primer mix, a second PCR was run for about 6 to 12 cycles. TCRdb re-called the 5' RACE reads through MiXCR, storing one row per CDR3 protein. Here the sample spans around 900,000 distinct CDR3 sequences, roughly 51% being singletons. Germline V gives CDR1 LGHNA, CDR2 YSLEER. V gave up 4 bases and J gave up 7 bases; unmatched junction bases: 8. The CDR3 runs 15 residues. This clonotype was counted between two and nine times. The antigen is undetermined. Sequencing input: blood. V gene TRBV4-3 combines with J gene TRBJ2-1; TRBD2 agrees at 9 bases. This receptor was obtained from a woman aged 55-69 years in good health. The chain's CDR3 is CASSPSGLAGNEQFF. Here the CDR3 DNA reads TGCGCCAGCAGCCCTTCGGGACTAGCAGGGAATGAGCAGTTCTTC.